What follows is one TCR beta chain and its context. This clonotype has just a few counts. Its antigen has not been determined. The record has no base qualities; no much larger clone is one base away. Receptors were amplified or captured by multiplex PCR. The sequencer was an Illumina HiSeq 4000. TCR beta libraries were built with iRepertoire HTBI primers and Arm-PCR amplification of CDR3 regions. PCR products were gel purified before sequencing. From the authors' description of their analysis: Gene usage analysis of CDR3 amino acid clonotypes relied on the roughly 58 TRBV and 15 or so TRBJ segments identified across samples. Filtered high-quality paired reads were merged into contigs using COPE and FqMerger. BLAST was used to align contigs to the IMGT TRBV, TRBD and TRBJ reference genes, and CDR3 was defined following IMGT. Any clonotype with a frequency above 0.1% was counted as a highly expanded clone. Repertoire diversity was measured by Shannon entropy, and V-J evenness by the Gini coefficient. Clonotypes shared by more than one individual were considered public. TCRdb passed the public sequencing reads through fastp at Q25 and MiXCR, retaining productive beta sequences. Identical CDR3 protein sequences are pooled into one entry, listed with their most common genes and DNA. These V and J calls derive from TCRdb rather than the authors' analysis. This sample holds hundreds of thousands of distinct CDR3 sequences; about 16% were observed only once. The ten largest clones add up to approximately 25% of the sample.

The record originates from a study of regulatory T cells in long-lasting Graves disease (dated by TCRdb to the early 2020s). Context from the whole study: Newly diagnosed Graves' disease patients had taken antithyroid drugs for less than 3 months. The study took place in China and was registered as a clinical trial. A total of approximately 35 samples underwent TCR sequencing: about 13 from persistent and about 20 from newly diagnosed Graves' disease patients. Peripheral blood TCR sequencing and RNA sequencing compared persistent Graves' disease patients with newly diagnosed Graves' disease patients. Findings and caveats that apply to the study as a whole: Patients with persistent disease shared more public clonotypes (about 2,700) than newly diagnosed patients did (about 1,000). TRBV28, TRBJ1-2 and TRBJ2-5 were preferentially used in persistent disease, while TRBV20-1 and TRBJ2-1 were favored in newly diagnosed disease. The authors noted that the small sample size was a limitation that may lower accuracy. Sequencing and analysis were restricted to the TCR beta chain. Because the primary lesion, thyroid tissue, could not be accessed, the study looked at peripheral blood alone. Persistent Graves' disease patients showed lower TCR Shannon entropy and fewer highly expanded clones than newly diagnosed patients, suggesting clonal expansion.

What the time point label conveys for this sample: newly diagnosed GD, antithyroid drugs for less than 3 months. For both TCR sequencing and RNA sequencing, RNA was extracted from PBMCs using TRIzol. Graves' disease was diagnosed according to American Thyroid Association guidelines. Patients for the study were recruited at an endocrinology department in Xi'an, China. Each patient gave around 9 milliliters of peripheral blood, collected in an EDTA anticoagulant tube. Ficoll Paque Plus density gradient separation was used to isolate PBMCs, and no further T cell sorting was performed. An Agilent 2100 Bioanalyzer and agarose gel were used to check RNA quality, while a NanoDrop 2000 measured RNA concentration. V is shortened by 0 bases, J by 0 bases, and the region joining them spans 11 bases. The CDR3 contains 16 residues, cysteine and phenylalanine counted. Only CDR3 DNA is held: 48 bases, read in frame from base 1. The germline V gene gives CDR1 as SGHDT and CDR2 as YYEEEE.

The same data also went into a second study, on T cells in Graves' hyperthyroidism and ophthalmopathy. That second publication adds: Graves' hyperthyroidism was defined as stable when no progression to ophthalmopathy occurred over 18 months of follow-up. Hyperthyroidism patients were aged 18 to 65 years and newly diagnosed, with disease duration of less than 2 months. Any patient with an uncontrolled infection, another autoimmune disease, pregnancy or lactation was excluded. Diagnoses were established on the basis of clinical symptoms, serum thyroxine and TRAb, thyroid ultrasound, and orbital computed tomography. A first-round RT-PCR of the TCR CDR3 used the HTBI primer set with the Qiagen OneStep RT-PCR kit. Most expanded thyroid clonotypes (frequency above 0.001) were also detected in blood, a finding suggesting that blood repertoires may reflect thyroid immune responses. A 13 V-J signature model separated ophthalmopathy from stable hyperthyroidism, with approximately 86% sensitivity and 81.08% specificity in cross-validation and 80%/75% in testing. In validation, the model predicted progression to ophthalmopathy a median of around six months before onset, with about 71% sensitivity and roughly 77% specificity. To identify distinguishing TCR V-J signatures, a discovery cohort of about 95 patients was used, comprising 43 with Graves' ophthalmopathy and 57 with stable Graves' hyperthyroidism. An independent validation cohort of some 18 hyperthyroidism patients and 17 patients who later progressed to ophthalmopathy tested prospective prediction of ophthalmopathy. The roughly 100 discovery patients were randomly divided into training and test sets at a 7:3 ratio. In addition, the study compared T-cell repertoires in thyroid tissue and in blood from roughly 6 Graves' hyperthyroidism patients. Following sampling, methimazole starting at 30 mg daily was given to hyperthyroidism patients, and high-dose intravenous methylprednisolone was given to ophthalmopathy patients. The libraries were constructed in a second round of multiplex PCR and then size-selected and purified. Libraries were sequenced paired-end with 100 bp reads on an Illumina HiSeq2000. SOAPnuke was used to process the raw data, throwing out any read that contained adapters or uncalled bases, had a mean Phred below 15, or lacked an exact constant-primer or identifier match. COPE v1.2.5 was used to merge high-quality paired reads, and clonotypes were defined as unique nucleotide sequences. Clonotypes were aligned to IMGT TRBV, TRBD and TRBJ reference segments using MiTCR v1.1. The analysis included only V-J combinations with a frequency above 0.0001, which together covered about 99% of the repertoires. The TCS score was defined as the ratio of F50 (clonal expansion) to E x V (chaos), calculated using BLOSUM62-based TCRdist between CDR3 peptides within each V-J. Welch's t-statistics and random forest reduced fewer than 550 V-J features to 10 to 15, which were used in a naive Bayes classifier (R e1071). No statistical method was used to set the sample size in advance, and investigators knew the group allocation. The paper describes TCR Vbeta CDR3 sequencing of some 130 peripheral blood samples, made up of 43 ophthalmopathy patients, roughly 72 hyperthyroidism patients and 17 progressor patients.

Material: peripheral blood mononuclear cells (PBMCs), obtained at new diagnosis, from a patient treated with antithyroid drugs. This TCR was sampled from a woman aged 35-65 years with Graves disease. Donor details come from another sample of the same person, matched by shared clones. The chain is made from TRBV5-6 and TRBJ2-3, with a weak D call of TRBD1 (6 bases match). This receptor has the CDR3 CASSLETGSSTDTQYF. The base sequence is TGTGCCAGCAGCTTGGAGACAGGTTCTAGCACAGATACGCAGTATTTT.